These 14 T cell receptor beta chains share one sample of origin, sequenced in a study of somatic mutations in cytotoxic T cells in rheumatoid arthritis. Sequencing used immunoSEQ multiplex PCR; TCRdb keeps in-frame clones, though not all of them. This repertoire shows about 36,000 clones, approximately 80% found once; its top ten account for approximately 3.2%. Specimen: CD8+ T cells sorted from blood. All receptors come from a man aged 35-49 years in good health.

The rearrangement links TRBV7-3 to TRBJ2-2; D unclear. The CDR3 runs 12 residues. The germline CDR1 and CDR2 sequences are SGHTA and FQGTGA. Trimming pared 2 bases from V and 7 bases from J, leaving 5 bases between. The CDR3 coding sequence is TGTGCCAGCAGCTTACGGCGCGGGGAGCTGTTTTTT. Its translation is CASSLRRGELFF.

The chain links TRBV6-1 to TRBJ1-5; 8 positions agree with TRBD1. Germline trimming cut 3 bases from V and 1 base from J; bases unmatched to any gene: 17. From germline, CDR1 is MNHNS and CDR2 SASEGT. The CDR3 sequence is 20 residues long. CDR3 loop: CASSDLWTGTRSSSNQPQHF. Written as DNA, the CDR3 is TGTGCCAGCAGTGACCTCTGGACAGGGACTAGATCTTCGAGCAATCAGCCCCAGCATTTT.

The chain employs TRBV7-6 and TRBJ2-1, with D possibly matching TRBD2 (6 bases). The CDR3 spans 16 residues. V was trimmed by 1 base and J by 2 bases, leaving 12 bases between them. Germline assignment: CDR1 SGHVS and CDR2 FNYEAQ. CDR3 sequence: CASSLDGGYPYNEQFF. For the CDR3, the DNA is TGTGCCAGCAGCTTAGATGGGGGGTATCCCTACAATGAGCAGTTCTTC.

This chain links TRBV5-6 with TRBJ2-5; tentative D call: TRBD1 (5 bases). This CDR3 has 13 residues. Between the trimmed V and J ends, which lost 3 bases and 5 bases, there was a span of 11 bases. Germline CDR1 SGHDT, CDR2 YYEEEE. The CDR3 region has the DNA TGTGCCAGCAGCTCAGGGTTGGTCGAGACCCAGTACTTC. Its translation is CASSSGLVETQYF.

The chain has TRBV10-2 and TRBJ2-7; TRBD2 is a possible D gene (6 bases). Trimming shortened V by 6 bases and J by 5 bases, and 11 bases separated the two germline ends. Germline V CDR1 and CDR2: WSHSY, SAAADI. CDR3 length: 12 amino acids. CDR3 protein: CASRPEGNEQYF. The CDR3 DNA follows: TGCGCCAGCAGGCCGGAGGGAAACGAGCAGTACTTC.

This clone was picked up a small number of times. The chain recombines TRBV15 with TRBJ1-4; 11 positions agree with TRBD1. The CDR3 contains 16 residues. J was trimmed by 6 bases and V by 0 bases; bases with no gene match: 3. CDR1 is LNHNV, CDR2 YYDKDF, per germline (reference sequence). The CDR3 DNA is TGTGCCACCAGCAGAGATGGGACAGGGGGGCATGAAAAACTGTTTTTT. Encoded protein: CATSRDGTGGHEKLFF. Full variable domain (remainder filled in from reference TRBV15 and TRBJ1-4): DAMVIQNPRYQVTQFGKPVTLSCSQTLNHNVMYWYQQKSSQAPKLLFHYYDKDFNNEADTPDNFQSRRPNTSFCFLDIRSPGLGDTAMYLCATSRDGTGGHEKLFFGSGTQLSVL.

This chain links TRBV9 with TRBJ2-3; no clear D gene. With 0 bases removed from V and 4 bases from J, the gap between germline ends came to 15 bases. This CDR3 spans 16 amino acids. Germline CDR1 reads SGDLS; CDR2 reads YYNGEE. The CDR3 coding sequence is TGTGCCAGCAGCGTAGCAGACGCCGTCCCCGCAGATACGCAGTATTTT. As protein: CASSVADAVPADTQYF.

The CDR3 sequence: CASSEGPGQGKYEQYF. CDR3 DNA: TGCGCCAGCAGTGAGGGTCCGGGACAGGGTAAATACGAGCAGTACTTC. The V gene is TRBV10-2, the J gene TRBJ2-7; 9 bases match TRBD1. Germline lookup yields CDR1 WSHSY and CDR2 SAAADI. V was clipped by 2 bases and J by 4 bases; unmatched bases: 9. The CDR3 runs to 16 residues.

The CDR3 DNA sequence: TGTGCCAGCAGCCCCACCAATATGGGGGGGCCGTATGGCTACACCTTC. Residues: CASSPTNMGGPYGYTF. The V call is TRBV7-2, the J call TRBJ1-2; maybe TRBD1 (6 bases). CDR1 and CDR2 (germline): SGHTA, FQGNSA. The germline V and J ends were trimmed by 5 bases and 5 bases, with 21 bases remaining between them. CDR3 length equals 16 residues.

This chain joins TRBV19 and TRBJ1-5; D is possibly TRBD1 (5 bases). V was cut by 3 bases and J by 6 bases, with 12 bases left in between. This CDR3 region has 14 residues. Germline V gene lookup returns CDR1 LNHDA and CDR2 SQIVND (reference sequence). CDR3 protein: CASSIGGGTQPQHF. The CDR3 DNA sequence: TGTGCCAGTAGTATTGGGGGGGGGACTCAGCCCCAGCATTTT. Full variable domain (outside the CDR3, taken from reference TRBV19 and TRBJ1-5): DGGITQSPKYLFRKEGQNVTLSCEQNLNHDAMYWYRQDPGQGLRLIYYSQIVNDFQKGDIAEGYSVSREKKESFPLTVTSAQKNPTAFYLCASSIGGGTQPQHFGDGTRLSIL.

The chain combines TRBV28 with TRBJ2-1; no reliable D call. The V end lost 2 bases, the J end lost 3 bases, and 5 bases lay between the germline ends. This CDR3 comprises 13 residues. Germline V gene data show CDR1 as MDHEN and CDR2 as SYDVKM. CDR3 loop: CASSLTSYNEQFF. CDR3 DNA sequence: TGTGCCAGCAGTTTAACAAGCTACAATGAGCAGTTCTTC.

V usage is TRBV5-4 and J usage is TRBJ1-1, with TRBD1 as a possible D gene (5 bases). In germline, CDR1 is SGHNT, CDR2 YYREEE (reference sequence). This CDR3 contains 13 residues. V lost 6 bases and J lost 3, with 12 bases in between. The CDR3 loop reads CASTGGGDTEAFF. In nucleotides, the CDR3 is TGTGCCAGCACCGGCGGGGGGGACACTGAAGCTTTCTTT.

DNA for the CDR3: TGTGCCAGTTTCACAGGCGAATATGGCTACACCTTC. This codes for CASFTGEYGYTF. The chain uses TRBV19 and TRBJ1-2; tentative D call: TRBD1 (5 bases). The CDR3 length is 12 residues. Germline V gene data show CDR1 as LNHDA and CDR2 as SQIVND (reference sequence). Trimming stripped 8 bases from V and 5 bases from J, with 12 bases between.

V and J are TRBV7-9 and TRBJ1-4; D is perhaps TRBD1 (5 bases). Germline V gene lookup returns CDR1 SEHNR and CDR2 FQNEAQ (reference sequence). The V end lost 5 bases, the J end lost 5 bases, and 15 bases lay between the germline ends. CDR3 length equals 15 residues. CDR3: CASSSSRTPNEKLFF. CDR3 DNA sequence: TGTGCCAGCAGCAGTTCGAGGACACCGAATGAAAAACTGTTTTTT.